Listed below are T cell receptor beta chains from one sample, sequenced in a study of blood T cell repertoires in COVID-19. The protocol was immunoSEQ multiplex PCR, while the TCRdb copy is restricted to in-frame clones and leaves out a portion. The data show 150,000 to 200,000 clones, around 82% seen once. The sequencing sample was made of peripheral blood. The receptors were sampled from a woman aged 80 or over with acute or convalescent COVID-19. CDR3s include the opening cysteine and the closing phenylalanine or tryptophan. A D gene is named only where the DNA matches it firmly. Only some rows state a clone size, as once, few, many or a class for expanded clones.

once	TRBV7-9	TRBD2	17	TRBJ2-3	CASSQYLGGPGTDTQYF	TGTGCCAGCAGCCAATATCTGGGAGGGCCGGGCACAGATACGCAGTATTTT
.	TRBV6-5	.	15	TRBJ1-2	CASSYSPSGLYGYTF	TGTGCCAGCAGTTACTCCCCGTCAGGGCTCTATGGCTACACCTTC
.	TRBV7-3	TRBD2	17	TRBJ2-1	CASSSTSGRSFYNEQFF	TGTGCCAGCAGCTCGACTAGCGGGAGGTCCTTCTACAATGAGCAGTTCTTC
.	TRBV7-3	.	12	TRBJ2-1	CASSLDSDEQFF	TGTGCCAGCAGCTTGGACTCGGACGAGCAGTTCTTC
.	TRBV5-6	.	14	TRBJ1-2	CASSLVGVFYGYTF	TGTGCCAGCAGCTTGGTAGGGGTATTCTATGGCTACACCTTC
.	TRBV5-5	.	12	TRBJ2-5	CASSLGPETQYF	TGTGCCAGCAGCTTGGGGCCCGAGACCCAGTACTTC
.	TRBV4-1	TRBD1	15	TRBJ2-3	CASSPGQGDTDTQYF	TGCGCCAGCAGCCCGGGACAGGGGGACACAGATACGCAGTATTTT
.	TRBV3-1/TRBV3-2	TRBD2	15	TRBJ2-7	CASSQDPGGSYEQYF	TGTGCCAGCAGCCAAGATCCCGGGGGGTCCTACGAGCAGTACTTC
few	TRBV2	TRBD1	13	TRBJ1-5	CASSPDREQPQHF	TGTGCCAGCAGTCCGGACAGGGAACAGCCCCAGCATTTT
.	TRBV16	.	14	TRBJ1-1	CASSLIPGKTEAFF	TGTGCCAGCAGTCTTATCCCAGGGAAGACTGAAGCTTTCTTT
.	TRBV25-1	.	15	TRBJ1-4	CASSESVGRGEKLFF	TGTGCCAGCAGTGAATCAGTAGGGAGGGGTGAAAAACTGTTTTTT
.	TRBV2	.	14	TRBJ2-2	CASTEFANTGELFF	TGTGCCAGCACCGAGTTTGCGAACACCGGGGAGCTGTTTTTT
.	TRBV14	.	13	TRBJ1-1	CASSRGLEREAFF	TGTGCCAGCAGCCGTGGGCTTGAACGCGAAGCTTTCTTT
.	TRBV11-2	.	12	TRBJ2-1	CASSLGVNEQFF	TGTGCCAGCAGCCTCGGGGTCAATGAGCAGTTCTTC
.	TRBV6-5	.	15	TRBJ2-1	CASSYGGVAYNEQFF	TGTGCCAGCAGTTACGGCGGGGTTGCCTACAATGAGCAGTTCTTC
few	TRBV7-9	TRBD1	18	TRBJ1-2	CASSFRTLRDRVTHGYTF	TGTGCCAGCAGCTTCCGAACCCTTCGGGACAGGGTAACTCATGGCTACACCTTC
.	TRBV3-1/TRBV3-2	.	15	TRBJ2-2	CASSPNFGITGELFF	TGTGCCAGCAGCCCGAACTTCGGGATCACCGGGGAGCTGTTTTTT
.	TRBV5-1	.	17	TRBJ2-3	CASSLGLTFASTDTQYF	TGCGCCAGCAGCCTGGGACTCACTTTTGCGAGCACAGATACGCAGTATTTT
.	TRBV5-4	TRBD2	17	TRBJ2-5	CASSLGAGTSFWETQYF	TGTGCCAGCAGCTTGGGGGCCGGGACTAGCTTCTGGGAGACCCAGTACTTC
.	TRBV19	.	17	TRBJ1-2	CASSPGHPSMANYGYTF	TGTGCCAGTAGTCCCGGACATCCTTCTATGGCTAACTATGGCTACACCTTC
few	TRBV7-2	.	13	TRBJ1-2	CASSLGQIAGYTF	TGTGCCAGCAGCTTAGGACAAATTGCTGGCTACACCTTC
.	TRBV9	.	13	TRBJ1-5	CASSSYSNQPQHF	TGTGCCAGCAGCTCCTATAGCAATCAGCCCCAGCATTTT
once	TRBV29-1	.	14	TRBJ2-1	CSADPGVGYNEQFF	TGCAGCGCCGACCCAGGGGTCGGATACAATGAGCAGTTCTTC
.	TRBV7-6	.	15	TRBJ2-7	CASSLGAGLAYEQYF	TGTGCCAGCAGCTTAGGGGCAGGTCTCGCCTACGAGCAGTACTTC
.	TRBV3-1/TRBV3-2	TRBD1	16	TRBJ1-5	CASSQGAGGRIQPQHF	TGTGCCAGCAGCCAAGGGGCAGGGGGGCGAATTCAGCCCCAGCATTTT
.	TRBV19	.	16	TRBJ1-6	CASSIGGSKGNSPLHF	TGTGCCAGTAGTATAGGAGGGTCCAAGGGTAATTCACCCCTCCACTTT
.	TRBV7-9	TRBD1	15	TRBJ2-7	CASSLLGQNSYEQYF	TGTGCCAGCAGCTTATTGGGACAGAACTCCTACGAGCAGTACTTC
.	TRBV9	TRBD1	16	TRBJ2-7	CASSVGTGQDSYEQYF	TGTGCCAGCAGCGTAGGGACAGGACAGGATTCCTACGAGCAGTACTTC
.	TRBV6-6	.	13	TRBJ2-3	CASTSPYTDTQYF	TGTGCCAGCACCTCTCCGTACACAGATACGCAGTATTTT
.	TRBV3-1/TRBV3-2	TRBD1	15	TRBJ2-3	CASSPEDRGTDTQYF	TGTGCCAGCAGCCCCGAGGACAGGGGCACAGATACGCAGTATTTT
.	TRBV3-1/TRBV3-2	TRBD1	15	TRBJ1-5	CASSSGQGLDQPQHF	TGTGCCAGCAGCTCGGGACAGGGATTGGATCAGCCCCAGCATTTT
.	TRBV2	TRBD1	14	TRBJ1-2	CASSFQTGLSGYTF	TGTGCCAGCAGTTTTCAGACAGGGCTCAGTGGCTACACCTTC
.	TRBV19	TRBD2	12	TRBJ2-1	CASSLTSGEQFF	TGTGCCAGTAGCCTTACTAGCGGCGAGCAGTTCTTC
many	TRBV2	TRBD2	15	TRBJ2-3	CASGGLAASTDTQYF	TGTGCCAGCGGGGGACTAGCGGCTAGCACAGATACGCAGTATTTT
.	TRBV10-3	.	15	TRBJ1-1	CAISESEDSNTEAFF	TGTGCCATCAGTGAGTCGGAGGACTCGAACACTGAAGCTTTCTTT
.	TRBV3-1/TRBV3-2	TRBD2	16	TRBJ2-1	CASSQGLRERYNEQFF	TGTGCCAGCAGCCAAGGATTGCGGGAGCGTTACAATGAGCAGTTCTTC
.	TRBV18	.	15	TRBJ1-5	CASSPSQLPNQPQHF	TGTGCCAGCTCACCGTCACAGCTACCCAATCAGCCCCAGCATTTT
.	TRBV6-5	.	14	TRBJ1-5	CASSTAYSNQPQHF	TGTGCCAGCAGTACAGCTTATAGCAATCAGCCCCAGCATTTT
.	TRBV30	.	16	TRBJ2-2	CAWRGLGRGDVGELFF	TGTGCCTGGAGGGGACTGGGCAGGGGGGATGTCGGGGAGCTGTTTTTT
few	TRBV5-1	.	12	TRBJ2-1	CASTLAESEQFF	TGCGCCAGCACCTTAGCCGAAAGTGAGCAGTTCTTC
.	TRBV9	.	15	TRBJ2-1	CASSVGGGSYNEQFF	TGTGCCAGCAGCGTGGGGGGTGGGTCCTACAATGAGCAGTTCTTC
.	TRBV2	TRBD1	12	TRBJ2-7	CASRPTGGEQYF	TGTGCCAGCAGACCCACAGGGGGCGAGCAGTACTTC
.	TRBV2	.	15	TRBJ1-2	CASSERVRAGYGYTF	TGTGCCAGCAGTGAGCGCGTCAGGGCAGGCTATGGCTACACCTTC
.	TRBV5-6	TRBD1	15	TRBJ1-4	CASGQGWTNAEKLFF	TGTGCCAGCGGACAGGGATGGACTAATGCGGAAAAACTGTTTTTT
.	TRBV24-1	.	13	TRBJ1-6	CATPPSGNSPLHF	TGTGCCACCCCCCCCAGCGGGAATTCACCCCTCCACTTT
.	TRBV6-5	.	13	TRBJ1-2	CASSYSGGYGYTF	TGTGCCAGCAGTTACTCAGGGGGCTATGGCTACACCTTC
few	TRBV19	.	14	TRBJ1-5	CASSPQAGNQPQHF	TGTGCCAGTAGTCCGCAAGCTGGCAATCAGCCCCAGCATTTT
.	TRBV7-2	.	15	TRBJ1-5	CASSPRTASNQPQHF	TGTGCCAGCAGCCCCAGGACAGCTTCCAATCAGCCCCAGCATTTT
.	TRBV5-1	TRBD2	16	TRBJ2-3	CASSVGLAQRTDTQYF	TGCGCCAGCAGCGTGGGACTAGCGCAGCGCACAGATACGCAGTATTTT
.	TRBV27	.	15	TRBJ1-1	CASRGHGVENTEAFF	TGTGCCAGCAGGGGACACGGGGTTGAGAACACTGAAGCTTTCTTT
.	TRBV19	TRBD1	15	TRBJ1-2	CASSITGQTNYGYTF	TGTGCCAGTAGTATCACGGGACAGACGAACTATGGCTACACCTTC
.	TRBV19	.	15	TRBJ2-1	CASKGGASPYNEQFF	TGTGCCAGTAAAGGCGGGGCCTCACCCTACAATGAGCAGTTCTTC
.	TRBV12-5	.	12	TRBJ1-5	CASGVRDQPQHF	TGTGCTAGTGGGGTGAGAGATCAGCCCCAGCATTTT
.	TRBV7-8	TRBD2	15	TRBJ2-7	CASSLGLLAGDEQYF	TGTGCCAGCAGCTTAGGACTGCTAGCGGGAGATGAGCAGTACTTC
few	TRBV24-1	TRBD1	13	TRBJ1-2	CATRGQGSYGYTF	TGTGCCACCAGGGGACAGGGCAGCTATGGCTACACCTTC
once	TRBV7-2	TRBD2	16	TRBJ2-7	CASSQEVSSGSYEQYF	TGTGCCAGCAGTCAAGAGGTATCCAGCGGGAGCTACGAGCAGTACTTC
.	TRBV7-9	.	16	TRBJ1-3	CASSLARGTSGNTIYF	TGTGCCAGCAGCCTTGCGCGGGGCACCTCTGGAAACACCATATATTTT
.	TRBV19	TRBD2	19	TRBJ2-7	CASSLRLTGTSGRHYEQYF	TGTGCCAGTAGTTTAAGACTTACCGGGACTAGCGGGCGTCACTACGAGCAGTACTTC
.	TRBV6-5	TRBD2	15	TRBJ2-3	CASRVSGGGTDTQYF	TGTGCCAGCAGGGTTAGCGGGGGAGGTACAGATACGCAGTATTTT